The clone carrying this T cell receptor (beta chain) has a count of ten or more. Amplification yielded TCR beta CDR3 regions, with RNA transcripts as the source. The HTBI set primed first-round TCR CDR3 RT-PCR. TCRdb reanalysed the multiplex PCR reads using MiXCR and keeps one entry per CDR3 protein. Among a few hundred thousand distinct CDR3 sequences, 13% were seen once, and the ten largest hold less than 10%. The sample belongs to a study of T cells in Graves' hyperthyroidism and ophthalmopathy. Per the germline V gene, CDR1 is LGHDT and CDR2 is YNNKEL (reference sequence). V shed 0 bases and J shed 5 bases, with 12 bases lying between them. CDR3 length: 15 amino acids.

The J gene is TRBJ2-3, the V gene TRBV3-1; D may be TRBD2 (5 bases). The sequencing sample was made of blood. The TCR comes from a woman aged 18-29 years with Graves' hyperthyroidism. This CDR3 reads CASSQDGLEGDTQYF. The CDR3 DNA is TGTGCCAGCAGCCAAGATGGACTCGAGGGAGATACGCAGTATTTT.